Below, 26 T cell receptor beta chains from the same sample are listed, as sequenced in a study of blood T cell repertoires in COVID-19 (dated by TCRdb to the early 2020s). Library preparation was by the immunoSEQ multiplex PCR assay. TCRdb provides this immuneACCESS table in a form limited to in-frame rearrangements. Some clones are lacking; in checked studies, under half of them reflect an unresolved V gene, and why the rest are absent is not known. The sample table records about 360,000 clones; around 90% of these occur just once. Clones ranked in the top ten supply 2.5% to 3.5% of the sample. Material: peripheral blood. These receptors came from a human donor in a cohort sampled during active COVID-19.

The rearrangement joins TRBV28 to TRBJ1-1, with a weak D call TRBD1 (6 bases). The ends were cut back, 0 bases at V and 4 bases at J, with 9 bases in the middle. The CDR3 is 14 residues long. Germline CDR1 and CDR2: MDHEN and SYDVKM. CDR3 in amino acids: CASSLWGAPTEAFF. DNA for the CDR3: TGTGCCAGCAGTTTATGGGGGGCCCCCACTGAAGCTTTCTTT.

This chain uses TRBV7-9 with TRBJ2-1; tentatively, D is TRBD1 (6 bases). This CDR3 comprises 14 residues. Germline loops: CDR1 SEHNR, CDR2 FQNEAQ (reference sequence). V was cut by 2 bases and J by 9 bases, with 14 bases left in between. CDR3 residues: CASSLIAGVGEQFF. CDR3 sequence (DNA): TGTGCCAGCAGCTTAATAGCAGGGGTGGGTGAGCAGTTCTTC.

Notes on this clone: This CDR3 is also generated by other DNA sequences in the sample. The chain has TRBV5-1 and TRBJ2-5; 11 bases map to TRBD2. Germline V gene sequence: CDR1 SGHRS, CDR2 YFSETQ. V trimming: 4 bases; J trimming: 2 bases; junction bases outside the gene matches: 4. The CDR3 spans 15 residues. The CDR3 loop is CASSRLAGGQETQYF. For the CDR3, the DNA is TGCGCCAGCAGCAGGTTAGCGGGGGGGCAAGAGACCCAGTACTTC.

The CDR3 loop reads CASSRTPGQGGNQPQHF. CDR3 in DNA: TGTGCCAGCAGTCGAACTCCTGGACAGGGTGGGAACCAGCCCCAGCATTTT. V is TRBV6-6 and J is TRBJ1-5; 8 nucleotides agree with TRBD1. This CDR3 comprises 17 residues. The V gene's germline CDR1 is MNHNY and CDR2 SVGAGI (reference sequence). V shed 5 bases and J 7 bases; nucleotides not matched to a gene: 16.

This clone was observed a single time. This chain connects TRBV7-2 to TRBJ2-7; 7 bases are a match to TRBD2. With 8 bases clipped from V and 1 base from J, the junction kept 8 bases outside the gene matches. The length of the CDR3 is 14 residues. In germline, CDR1 is SGHTA, CDR2 FQGNSA. DNA for the CDR3: TGTGCCAGCGGGCCGGGAGGATTTTCCTACGAGCAGTACTTC. Protein: CASGPGGFSYEQYF.

V usage is TRBV7-9 and J usage is TRBJ2-1; D ambiguous. Per the germline V gene, CDR1 is SEHNR and CDR2 is FQNEAQ (reference sequence). V was clipped by 8 bases and J by 6 bases, with 20 bases between them. The CDR3 extends over 15 amino acids. The CDR3 protein is CASAMSPLTVNEQFF. For the CDR3, the DNA is TGTGCCAGCGCAATGAGCCCCCTCACGGTCAATGAGCAGTTCTTC.

This clone was observed once. The J gene is TRBJ1-1, the V gene TRBV28; unclear D gene. Germline CDR1 reads MDHEN; CDR2 reads SYDVKM. There are 12 residues in the CDR3. Trimming took off 1 base at V and 3 bases at J, with 3 bases between the two ends. CDR3 coding DNA: TGTGCCAGCAGTTTATCTGACACTGAAGCTTTCTTT. Its protein product is CASSLSDTEAFF.

V usage is TRBV21-1 and J usage is TRBJ2-7; the table names TRBD1, a call not compared with the DNA. TRBV21-1 is reported as a pseudogene. CDR3 length: 17 amino acids. CDR3 sequence (DNA): TGTGCCAGCAGTATAAGGGGGGGACAGGGGGTCACCTACGAGCAGTACTTC. Its protein is CASSIRGGQGVTYEQYF.

The chain is built from TRBV25-1 and TRBJ1-1, with D uncertain. Trimming pared 6 bases from V and 3 bases from J, leaving 17 bases between. The germline CDR1 and CDR2 sequences are MGHDK and SYGVNS. CDR3 length: 15 amino acids. The CDR3 protein is CASSSLTGRYTEAFF. The DNA of the CDR3 is TGTGCCAGCAGCTCTTTGACGGGTCGGTACACTGAAGCTTTCTTT.

V is TRBV14 and J is TRBJ2-1; 7 bases fit TRBD2. CDR3 length equals 16 residues. Per the germline V gene, CDR1 is SGHDN and CDR2 is FVKESK. The V and J ends lost 4 bases and 5 bases, in that order; junction bases with no gene match: 11. CDR3 nucleotides: TGTGCCAGCAGCCCCAGAAGCGGGATCTTTGACAATGAGCAGTTCTTC. Amino acid sequence: CASSPRSGIFDNEQFF.

The genes are TRBV19 and TRBJ1-3; 8 bases match TRBD1. Germline lookup yields CDR1 LNHDA and CDR2 SQIVND (reference sequence). After removal of 7 bases from V and 4 bases from J, the junction contained 9 bases not matched to a gene. The CDR3 extends over 15 amino acids. The CDR3 DNA reads as TGTGCCAGTACTGAGACAGGGGAAAGAGGAAACACCATATATTTT. This translates into CASTETGERGNTIYF.

This sequence joins TRBV19 and TRBJ1-5; 11 nucleotides match TRBD1. Per germline, CDR1 LNHDA and CDR2 SQIVND (reference sequence). The V and J ends lost 4 bases and 2 bases, in that order; junction bases with no gene match: 1. CDR3 size: 15 residues. The CDR3 sequence is CASSRDRGGNQPQHF. The CDR3 coding sequence is TGTGCCAGTAGTAGGGACAGGGGGGGCAATCAGCCCCAGCATTTT.

CDR3 region: CAWSRFLGEQFF. The CDR3 DNA sequence: TGTGCCTGGAGTAGATTCCTCGGTGAGCAGTTCTTC. The genes are TRBV30 and TRBJ2-1; D gene ambiguous. Trimming took 2 bases from V and 9 from J, leaving 11 bases between them. Germline V gene data show CDR1 as GTSNPN and CDR2 as SVGIG (reference sequence). The CDR3 runs 12 residues. The full variable domain, rest sourced from reference TRBV30 and TRBJ2-1, is SQTIHQWPATLVQPVGSPLSLECTVEGTSNPNLYWYRQAAGRGLQLLFYSVGIGQISSEVPQNLSASRPQDRQFILSSKKLLLSDSGFYLCAWSRFLGEQFFGPGTRLTVL.

This sequence joins TRBV2 and TRBJ2-7, with TRBD1 as a possible D gene (6 bases). The CDR3 loop spans 12 amino acids. Trimming took 5 bases from V and 2 from J, leaving 7 bases between them. CDR1 and CDR2 from the germline V gene are SNHLY and FYNNEI. The CDR3 nucleotides are TGTGCCAGCAGTAGGACAGCCTACGAGCAGTACTTC. Translated, it gives CASSRTAYEQYF.

This chain uses TRBV5-1 with TRBJ2-5; 7 positions match TRBD2. The trim removed 5 bases at V and 3 bases at J, leaving 7 bases unmatched. The CDR3 loop spans 14 amino acids. The germline CDR1 and CDR2 sequences are SGHRS and YFSETQ. DNA of the CDR3: TGCGCCAGCAGTTTTACTAGCGATGAAGAGACCCAGTACTTC. It yields the protein CASSFTSDEETQYF.

The chain combines TRBV5-1 with TRBJ1-4; TRBD1 aligns across 9 bases. The V segment lost 0 bases and the J segment 2 bases; nucleotides outside the gene matches: 2. In germline, CDR1 is SGHRS, CDR2 YFSETQ. The CDR3 is 16 amino acids. The CDR3 is CASSLAQGATNEKLFF. The CDR3 DNA follows: TGCGCCAGCAGCTTGGCACAGGGGGCCACTAATGAAAAACTGTTTTTT.

This chain uses TRBV5-1 with TRBJ1-1; 7 bases agree with TRBD1. V trimming: 4 bases; J trimming: 1 base; junction bases outside the gene matches: 10. This CDR3 has 16 amino acids. Germline V gives CDR1 SGHRS, CDR2 YFSETQ. The DNA of the CDR3 is TGCGCCAGCAGCCCTACAGCAGGGACAGCGAACACTGAAGCTTTCTTT. Translated, it gives CASSPTAGTANTEAFF.

This clone was observed once. V usage is TRBV19 and J usage is TRBJ2-4; 8 bases map to TRBD2. The CDR3 length is 16 residues. J was trimmed by 8 bases and V by 5 bases; bases with no gene match: 14. Germline values: CDR1 LNHDA, CDR2 SQIVND (reference sequence). This chain's CDR3 is CASSAGTRGPADIQYF. The CDR3 DNA reads as TGTGCCAGTAGTGCTGGGACTAGGGGCCCCGCGGACATTCAGTACTTC. Combining the CDR3 with reference TRBV19 and TRBJ2-4 gives the whole variable domain DGGITQSPKYLFRKEGQNVTLSCEQNLNHDAMYWYRQDPGQGLRLIYYSQIVNDFQKGDIAEGYSVSREKKESFPLTVTSAQKNPTAFYLCASSAGTRGPADIQYFGAGTRLSVL.

This chain uses TRBV19 with TRBJ2-7; the D gene is possibly TRBD2 (6 bases). The V gene lost 6 bases and the J gene lost 3 bases, with 12 bases spanning the gap. In germline, CDR1 is LNHDA, CDR2 SQIVND (reference sequence). CDR3 length: 13 residues. CDR3 loop: CASSRDSIYEQYF. The DNA of the CDR3 is TGTGCCAGTAGCCGGGACTCTATCTACGAGCAGTACTTC.

The chain combines TRBV5-1 with TRBJ2-1; D perhaps matches TRBD2 (6 bases). Germline-derived CDR1 and CDR2 are SGHRS and YFSETQ. CDR3 length equals 15 residues. V lost 1 base to trimming and J lost 4 bases, with 12 bases between them. CDR3 residues: CASSLLGLAYNEQFF. In nucleotides, the CDR3 is TGCGCCAGCAGCTTGTTAGGGCTAGCGTACAATGAGCAGTTCTTC. Full variable domain (remainder filled in from reference TRBV5-1 and TRBJ2-1): KAGVTQTPRYLIKTRGQQVTLSCSPISGHRSVSWYQQTPGQGLQFLFEYFSETQRNKGNFPGRFSGRQFSNSRSEMNVSTLELGDSALYLCASSLLGLAYNEQFFGPGTRLTVL.

The chain links TRBV4-2 to TRBJ1-2; 10 nucleotides match TRBD1. The CDR3 runs to 16 residues. V dropped 1 base and J dropped 3; count of bases not matched to a gene: 5. Germline CDR1 LGHNA, CDR2 YNFKEQ. DNA of the CDR3: TGTGCCAGCAGCCAAGGGTCCGGGACAGGGGACTATGGCTACACCTTC. Its translation is CASSQGSGTGDYGYTF.

The chain combines TRBV13 with TRBJ2-7, with 7 bases matching TRBD1. The germline gives CDR1 PRHDT, CDR2 FYEKMQ (reference sequence). V dropped 5 bases and J dropped 2; count of bases not matched to a gene: 6. This CDR3 contains 14 residues. DNA for the CDR3: TGTGCCAGCAGCCCAACACAGGGGACCTACGAGCAGTACTTC. Translated: CASSPTQGTYEQYF.

The J gene is TRBJ1-5, the V gene TRBV7-8; D remains unclear. Germline V CDR1 and CDR2: SGHVS, FQNEAQ. Trimming stripped 0 bases from V and 1 base from J, with 10 bases between. The CDR3 contains 16 residues. The CDR3 is CASSLALIGSNQPQHF. The CDR3 nucleotides are TGTGCCAGCAGCTTAGCGCTGATCGGGAGCAATCAGCCCCAGCATTTT.

This clone has more than one count but fewer than ten. The V and J genes are TRBV5-1 and TRBJ1-1; D might be TRBD1 (6 bases). This CDR3 has 14 residues. Germline loops: CDR1 SGHRS, CDR2 YFSETQ. V lost 1 base to trimming and J lost 3 bases, with 10 bases between them. The CDR3 bases are TGCGCCAGCAGCTTGCAGGGGTCGGACACTGAAGCTTTCTTT. This translates into CASSLQGSDTEAFF.

This chain links TRBV15 with TRBJ1-1, with a tentative D call TRBD1 (5 bases). V lost 0 bases and J lost 4, with 12 bases in between. This CDR3 has 15 amino acids. Germline-derived CDR1 and CDR2 are LNHNV and YYDKDF (reference sequence). The CDR3 region is CATSRDAAGGTEAFF. The DNA of the CDR3 is TGTGCCACCAGCAGAGATGCGGCGGGGGGCACTGAAGCTTTCTTT.

Regarding this clone: In the same sample, other DNA sequences code for this CDR3. The chain combines TRBV5-1 with TRBJ2-2; TRBD1 matches 7 bases. The trim removed 0 bases at V and 6 bases at J, leaving 2 bases unmatched. This CDR3 region has 14 residues. Germline V CDR1 and CDR2: SGHRS, YFSETQ. The CDR3 DNA reads TGCGCCAGCAGCTTGGGACAGGGTGCCGGGGAGCTGTTTTTT. Protein: CASSLGQGAGELFF. Full variable domain (missing parts from reference TRBV5-1 and TRBJ2-2): KAGVTQTPRYLIKTRGQQVTLSCSPISGHRSVSWYQQTPGQGLQFLFEYFSETQRNKGNFPGRFSGRQFSNSRSEMNVSTLELGDSALYLCASSLGQGAGELFFGEGSRLTVL.